A single sample gave rise to the 22 T cell receptor beta chains below, sequenced in a study of identical twins. TCRdb reprocessed the 5' RACE reads via MiXCR and lists one record per CDR3 protein. The table lists hundreds of thousands of distinct CDR3 sequences, 18% of them singletons, with around 12% in the top ten. These data were likewise used in another study, on T cells expressing NK-cell markers.

The sequenced material came from PBMCs. All receptors derive from a woman younger than 30 in good health.

Regarding this clonotype: This could be a read error, since a much larger clone is one nucleotide away. The V gene is TRBV5-1, the J gene TRBJ1-4; no clear D gene. The germline V gene has CDR1 SGHRS and CDR2 YFSETQ. The CDR3 runs 13 residues. The CDR3 spells CASAQVANEKLLF. In DNA, the CDR3 is TGCGCCAGCGCGCAAGTAGCTAATGAAAAACTGTTATTT.

The V call is TRBV29-1, the J call TRBJ2-1; 10 nucleotides match TRBD1. The trim removed 7 bases at V and 0 bases at J, leaving 3 bases unmatched. CDR1 and CDR2 from the germline V gene are SQVTM and ANQGSEA. The CDR3 loop spans 14 amino acids. CDR3 loop: CSGGQGISYNEQFF. The DNA of the CDR3 is TGCAGCGGGGGACAGGGGATCTCCTACAATGAGCAGTTCTTC.

This clonotype was detected only a few times. The chain carries TRBV11-2 and TRBJ2-1, with D uncertain. Trimming took off 0 bases at V and 9 bases at J, with 9 bases between the two ends. The CDR3 has 13 amino acids. Germline V gene sequence: CDR1 SGHAT, CDR2 FQNNGV. CDR3 nucleotide sequence: TGTGCCAGCAGCTTAGATTGGAAGGTTGAGCAGTTCTTC. This gives the protein CASSLDWKVEQFF.

The chain has TRBV10-3 and TRBJ2-7, with D possibly matching TRBD1 (6 bases). Trimming pared 2 bases from V and 7 bases from J, leaving 12 bases between. Germline V gene data show CDR1 as ENHRY and CDR2 as SYGVKD. The CDR3 extends over 13 amino acids. CDR3 sequence: CAISEGMRGEQYF. As DNA, the CDR3 is TGTGCCATCAGTGAGGGCATGAGGGGGGAGCAGTACTTC.

This clonotype turned up a few times. The V and J genes are TRBV15 and TRBJ2-3, with 7 bases lining up with TRBD2. The junction had 3 bases not matched to a gene; V was cut back by 1 base and J by 2 bases. The germline CDR1 and CDR2 sequences are LNHNV and YYDKDF (reference sequence). The CDR3 loop spans 15 amino acids. The CDR3 loop is CATSRVAGYTDTQYF. The CDR3 nucleotides are TGTGCCACCAGCAGAGTAGCGGGCTACACAGATACGCAGTATTTT.

A few counts support this clonotype. The chain has TRBV7-2 and TRBJ2-4; D gene ambiguous. Germline loops: CDR1 SGHTA, CDR2 FQGNSA. This CDR3 has 14 amino acids. V was cut by 3 bases and J by 3 bases, with 9 bases left in between. The CDR3: CASSLGIDKNIQYF. In DNA form, the CDR3 reads TGTGCCAGCAGCTTGGGAATTGACAAAAACATTCAGTACTTC.

The J gene is TRBJ2-3, the V gene TRBV29-1, with D possibly called TRBD1 or TRBD2 (5 bases each). The CDR3 is 13 residues long. The ends were cut back, 3 bases at V and 3 bases at J, with 10 bases in the middle. Per germline, CDR1 SQVTM and CDR2 ANQGSEA. The CDR3 region has the DNA TGCAGCGTTGAGGGGACGGTTACAGATACGCAGTATTTT. Translation: CSVEGTVTDTQYF.

The J gene is TRBJ2-1, the V gene TRBV6-1; the D is unclear. V lost 6 bases to trimming and J lost 3 bases, with 9 bases between them. Germline CDR1 reads MNHNS; CDR2 reads SASEGT. There are 13 residues in the CDR3. The CDR3: CASSRLFYNEQFF. In nucleotides, the CDR3 is TGTGCCAGCAGCCGACTGTTCTACAATGAGCAGTTCTTC.

The V call is TRBV6-1, the J call TRBJ2-7, with TRBD1 matching over 7 bases. This CDR3 is 14 amino acids long. J gave up 2 bases and V 8 bases, and 9 bases lay outside the gene matches. Germline CDR1 and CDR2: MNHNS and SASEGT. CDR3 region: CASSGTGATYEQYF. The CDR3 coding sequence is TGTGCCAGCTCGGGAACAGGGGCTACCTACGAGCAGTACTTC.

The V and J genes are TRBV6-1 and TRBJ1-1; no clear D gene. The CDR3 is 13 amino acids. V lost 3 bases and J lost 11, with 16 bases in between. Germline assignment: CDR1 MNHNS and CDR2 SASEGT. The CDR3: CASSEMRTAMAFF. DNA for the CDR3: TGTGCCAGCAGTGAGATGAGGACCGCTATGGCTTTCTTT.

The chain has TRBV20-1 and TRBJ2-1; D unresolved. This CDR3 comprises 15 residues. V lost 5 bases and J 2 bases, leaving 16 bases between the germline ends. Germline CDR1 reads DFQATT; CDR2 reads SNEGSKA (reference sequence). The CDR3 DNA reads as TGCAGTGCTTCTGACCTCACTCCCACCTACAATGAGCAGTTCTTC. Translation gives CSASDLTPTYNEQFF.

A few counts support this clonotype. V is TRBV15 and J is TRBJ1-1; D might be TRBD1 (5 bases). This CDR3 has 14 amino acids. The V end was cut by 0 bases, the J end by 4 bases, with 9 bases between. Germline V lookup: CDR1 LNHNV, CDR2 YYDKDF (reference sequence). CDR3 sequence: CATSRDGGTTEAFF. CDR3 sequence (DNA): TGTGCCACCAGCAGAGATGGAGGGACCACTGAAGCTTTCTTT.

This clonotype has a handful of counts. V and J are TRBV15 and TRBJ1-5; D unclear. Trimming took off 1 base at V and 3 bases at J, with 4 bases between the two ends. From germline, CDR1 is LNHNV and CDR2 YYDKDF (reference sequence). The CDR3 has 13 residues. The CDR3 region is CATSRVNNQPQHF. The DNA of the CDR3 is TGTGCCACCAGCAGAGTGAACAATCAGCCCCAGCATTTT.

This clonotype was counted between two and nine times. V gene TRBV6-2 or TRBV6-3 combines with J gene TRBJ2-7; D is uncertain. The CDR3 covers 14 residues. Trimming shortened V by 5 bases and J by 4 bases, and 15 bases separated the two germline ends. The germline gives CDR1 MNHEY, CDR2 SVGEGT. The CDR3 loop is CASSQNSVPYEQYF. CDR3 nucleotides: TGTGCCAGCAGTCAGAACTCCGTACCGTACGAGCAGTACTTC.

The rearrangement links TRBV5-1 to TRBJ2-7, with a possible D match to TRBD2 (5 bases). The CDR3 sequence is 12 residues long. The germline gives CDR1 SGHRS, CDR2 YFSETQ. Trimming stripped 4 bases from V and 6 bases from J, with 11 bases between. The CDR3 nucleotides are TGCGCCAGCAGCGGGGAAGGACTCGAGCAGTACTTC. Translation: CASSGEGLEQYF.

In this sample, this clonotype turned up a few times. V and J are TRBV9 and TRBJ1-6; 8 bases line up with TRBD1. Trimming at V came to 5 bases and at J to 4 bases, leaving 5 bases not matched to a gene. In germline, CDR1 is SGDLS, CDR2 YYNGEE. The CDR3 is 15 amino acids. CDR3 DNA sequence: TGTGCCAGCAGAGGACAGGGAGTATATAATTCACCCCTCCACTTT. Protein sequence: CASRGQGVYNSPLHF.

This clonotype was counted a few times. The V and J genes are TRBV5-1 and TRBJ2-3, with D unclear. The CDR3 has 14 residues. Trimming stripped 0 bases from V and 6 bases from J, with 11 bases between. Germline CDR1 SGHRS, CDR2 YFSETQ. CDR3 sequence: CASSLVDVTDTQYF. The CDR3 DNA sequence: TGCGCCAGCAGCTTGGTGGATGTAACGGATACGCAGTATTTT.

This clonotype was recorded a few times. The chain couples TRBV12-3 or TRBV12-4 to TRBJ1-3; weak D call: TRBD1 (6 bases). This CDR3 contains 15 residues. Trimming shortened V by 6 bases and J by 3 bases, and 15 bases separated the two germline ends. In nucleotides, the CDR3 is TGTGCCAGCAGGCCCTCGGGGGGCGGTGGAAACACCATATATTTT. This gives the protein CASRPSGGGGNTIYF.

The chain uses TRBV5-1 and TRBJ2-5, with D uncertain. CDR3 size: 14 residues. The V and J ends lost 2 bases and 2 bases respectively, with 10 bases between them. The germline gives CDR1 SGHRS, CDR2 YFSETQ. CDR3 protein: CASSFRQLQETQYF. CDR3 in DNA: TGCGCCAGCAGCTTTCGCCAGCTTCAAGAGACCCAGTACTTC.

This clonotype occurred many times. At one end the junction does not follow the germline gene, possibly because of a read error. The V and J genes are TRBV29-1 and TRBJ2-7, with 9 nucleotides matching TRBD1. The CDR3 is made up of 14 amino acids. Germline CDR1 SQVTM, CDR2 ANQGSEA. CDR3 nucleotide sequence: TGCAGCGTCGAAGACAGGGGGAAAAGTGTGAGGCAGTACTTC. As protein: CSVEDRGKSVRQYF.

The table lists this clonotype with a few counts. The rearrangement joins TRBV5-1 to TRBJ2-7, with 10 bases fitting TRBD2. Per germline, CDR1 SGHRS and CDR2 YFSETQ. V dropped 7 bases and J dropped 2; count of bases not matched to a gene: 12. The CDR3 contains 16 residues. The CDR3 region is CASYLLAGAAAYEQYF. Written as DNA, the CDR3 is TGCGCCAGCTACCTTCTAGCGGGAGCGGCCGCCTACGAGCAGTACTTC.

This clonotype was picked up a small number of times. V is TRBV29-1 and J is TRBJ2-5, with 7 nucleotides matching TRBD1. The J segment lost 4 bases and the V segment lost 6 bases, leaving 8 bases of the junction unmatched. The germline CDR1 and CDR2 sequences are SQVTM and ANQGSEA. This CDR3 is built from 13 residues. This CDR3 is CSVATGTVETQYF. The CDR3 DNA reads as TGCAGCGTCGCCACCGGGACAGTAGAGACCCAGTACTTC.